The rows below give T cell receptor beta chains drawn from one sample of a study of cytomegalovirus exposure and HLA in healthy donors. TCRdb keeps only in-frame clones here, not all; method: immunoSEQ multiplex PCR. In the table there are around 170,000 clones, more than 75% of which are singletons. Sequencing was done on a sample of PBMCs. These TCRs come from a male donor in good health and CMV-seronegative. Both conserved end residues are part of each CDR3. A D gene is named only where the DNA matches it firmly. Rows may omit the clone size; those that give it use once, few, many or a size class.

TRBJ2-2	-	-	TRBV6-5	TGTGCCAGCAGTTACTCGACGACAAGAAGGACCGGGGAGCTGTTTTTT	CASSYSTTRRTGELFF
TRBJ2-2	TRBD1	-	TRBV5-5	TGTGCCAGCAGCTCGACAGGGGGTGATACCGGGGAGCTGTTTTTT	CASSSTGGDTGELFF
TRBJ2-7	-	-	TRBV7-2	TGTGCCAGCAGCCGGGGTCCAGGTTATTACGAGCAGTACTTC	CASSRGPGYYEQYF
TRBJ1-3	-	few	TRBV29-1	TGCAGCGCGTCCAGGGTATCTGGAAACACCATATATTTT	CSASRVSGNTIYF
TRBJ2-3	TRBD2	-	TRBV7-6	TGTGCCAGCAGCGGCGGGGGTAACCCCACAGATACGCAGTATTTT	CASSGGGNPTDTQYF
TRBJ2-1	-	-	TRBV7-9	TGTGCCAGCAGCCGCCTCTCGGGGGACCGGGATGAGCAGTTCTTC	CASSRLSGDRDEQFF
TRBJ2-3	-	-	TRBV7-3	TGTGCCAGCAGCCCTGACTGGACTCGGGATACGCAGTATTTT	CASSPDWTRDTQYF
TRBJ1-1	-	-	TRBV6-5	TGTGCCAGCAGTTACGGGGCAGGCAGCACTGAAGCTTTCTTT	CASSYGAGSTEAFF
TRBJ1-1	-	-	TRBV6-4	TGTGCCAGCAGTGCAGGGGCGAACACTGAAGCTTTCTTT	CASSAGANTEAFF
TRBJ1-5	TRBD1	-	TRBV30	TGTGCCTGCCGAGGACAGGGGGCCAGCCAGCCCCAGCATTTT	CACRGQGASQPQHF
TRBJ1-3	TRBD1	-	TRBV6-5	TGTGCCAGCAGTTACTCGAGGGGGCCTGGAAACACCATATATTTT	CASSYSRGPGNTIYF
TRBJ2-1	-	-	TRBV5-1	TGCGCCAGCAGCTTGGGCAGGCTAGCCGTGGAAGACTACAATGAGCAGTTCTTC	CASSLGRLAVEDYNEQFF
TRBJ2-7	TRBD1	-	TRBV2	TGTGCCAGCAGTGATGTGGGACAGGGGGTCGGGGAGCAGTACTTC	CASSDVGQGVGEQYF
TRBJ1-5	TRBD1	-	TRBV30	TGTGCCTGGAGTGCGGGACAGGGGAATCAGCCCCAGCATTTT	CAWSAGQGNQPQHF
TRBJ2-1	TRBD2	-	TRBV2	TGTGCCAGCAGGGAGCGGGAAATGGGCCGGGAGCAGTTCTTC	CASREREMGREQFF
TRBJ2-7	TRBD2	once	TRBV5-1	TGCGCCAGCAGCTTTGGGTGGGGAGGGGAGCAGTACTTC	CASSFGWGGEQYF
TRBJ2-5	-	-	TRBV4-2	TGTGCCAGCAGCCCCTCGGGGGGACAATTGAACAAAGAGACCCAGTACTTC	CASSPSGGQLNKETQYF
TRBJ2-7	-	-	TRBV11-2	TGTGCCAGCAGCCCCCTGAACAGGAAAAACTCCTACGAGCAGTACTTC	CASSPLNRKNSYEQYF
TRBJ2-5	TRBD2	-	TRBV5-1	TGCGCCAGCAACCCGAGCGGGAGAGAGACCCAGTACTTC	CASNPSGRETQYF
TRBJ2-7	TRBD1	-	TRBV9	TGTGCCAGCAGCACGGCGACAGGGGCGTCCTACGAGCAGTACTTC	CASSTATGASYEQYF
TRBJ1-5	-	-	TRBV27	TGTGCCAGCAGTACTCGGAGGGCTGGGGGGCCCCAGCATTTT	CASSTRRAGGPQHF
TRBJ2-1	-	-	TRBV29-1	TGCAGCGTTGGCCCGGGACTTAGCAATGAGCAGTTCTTC	CSVGPGLSNEQFF
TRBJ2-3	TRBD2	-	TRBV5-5	TGTGCCAGCAGCTCTGGACTAGCCCCTAGAACAGATACGCAGTATTTT	CASSSGLAPRTDTQYF
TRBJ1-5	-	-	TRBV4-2	TGTGCCAGCAGCCAAGAGGCCCGTGATCAGCCCCAGCATTTT	CASSQEARDQPQHF